The 9 T cell receptor beta chains below all came from one sample that was sequenced in a study of blood T cell repertoires in COVID-19. Method: immunoSEQ multiplex PCR; TCRdb's copy keeps in-frame clones and lacks some. The sample yields 200,000 to 250,000 clones, around three quarters seen once. Sequencing was done on a sample of peripheral blood. These receptors all come from a woman between 65 and 79 years old with acute or convalescent COVID-19.

The V gene is TRBV12-3 or TRBV12-4, the J gene TRBJ2-5; a possible D gene is TRBD1 (5 bases). The CDR3 consists of 13 residues. V was trimmed by 7 bases and J by 7 bases, leaving 16 bases between them. The CDR3 is CASNIQGFGTQYF. CDR3 DNA: TGTGCCAGCAACATTCAGGGTTTCGGGACCCAGTACTTC.

This clone was picked up a small number of times. The chain combines TRBV7-2 with TRBJ2-5; 9 nucleotides line up with TRBD2. Per the germline V gene, CDR1 is SGHTA and CDR2 is FQGNSA. The length of the CDR3 is 19 residues. The V gene end was trimmed by 2 bases and the J gene end by 5 bases; junction bases not matched to a gene: 18. The CDR3 loop is CASSLFFLVAGGIGETQYF. CDR3 nucleotide sequence: TGTGCCAGCAGCTTATTCTTTCTTGTGGCGGGAGGGATTGGGGAGACCCAGTACTTC.

This clone has only one observation. The chain joins TRBV27 to TRBJ2-1, with 10 bases identical to TRBD2. The V gene end was trimmed by 5 bases and the J gene end by 10 bases; junction bases not matched to a gene: 14. Germline V gene lookup returns CDR1 MNHEY and CDR2 SMNVEV (reference sequence). This CDR3 has 16 residues. The CDR3 reads CASSPKLASGSLEQFF. DNA of the CDR3: TGTGCCAGCAGTCCCAAGTTGGCTAGCGGGAGTCTGGAGCAGTTCTTC.

The CDR3 region has the DNA TGCGCCAGCAGCCACAGGACAGGGGGAGGTAATGAGCAGTTCTTC. Its translation: CASSHRTGGGNEQFF. The chain uses TRBV5-1 and TRBJ2-1, with 10 nucleotides matching TRBD1. Germline trimming cut 4 bases from V and 7 bases from J; bases unmatched to any gene: 8. The germline V gene has CDR1 SGHRS and CDR2 YFSETQ. The CDR3 contains 15 residues.

The genes are TRBV29-1 and TRBJ2-7; TRBD2 aligns across 11 bases. V shed 4 bases and J 2 bases; nucleotides not matched to a gene: 7. This CDR3 is 15 amino acids long. CDR1 SQVTM and CDR2 ANQGSEA come from the germline V gene. CDR3 loop: CSVVPTSGITYEQYF. The CDR3 nucleotides are TGCAGCGTTGTCCCGACTAGCGGGATCACCTACGAGCAGTACTTC.

This rearrangement joins TRBV3-1 (or the pseudogene TRBV3-2) to TRBJ2-1, with 9 bases matching TRBD2. The CDR3 runs 15 residues. Germline V gives CDR1 LGHDT, CDR2 YNNKEL (reference sequence). V was clipped by 6 bases and J by 7 bases; unmatched bases: 10. The CDR3 loop is CASSHLAGVGNEQFF. CDR3 DNA: TGTGCCAGCAGTCACTTAGCGGGAGTGGGGAATGAGCAGTTCTTC.

This rearrangement joins TRBV9 to TRBJ2-5, with a weak D call TRBD2 (5 bases). The CDR3 contains 13 residues. The germline gives CDR1 SGDLS, CDR2 YYNGEE. Deletions cut 0 bases from V and 5 bases from J, with 8 bases between. Here the CDR3 DNA reads TGTGCCAGCAGCGTAGCTAGCTGGGAGACCCAGTACTTC. The encoded protein is CASSVASWETQYF.

This clone was observed a handful of times. This same CDR3 is encoded by further DNA sequences in the sample. The rearrangement joins TRBV12-3 or TRBV12-4 to TRBJ1-2, with D possibly TRBD1 on 6 matching bases. The CDR3 runs to 13 residues. Between the trimmed V and J ends, which lost 3 bases and 5 bases, there was a span of 10 bases. The CDR3 loop is CASSFRGGYGYTF. The CDR3 nucleotides are TGTGCCAGCAGTTTCAGGGGTGGGTATGGCTACACCTTC.

The J gene is TRBJ1-5, the V gene TRBV6-5, with D unresolved. Germline CDR1 MNHEY, CDR2 SVGAGI. The CDR3 has 14 residues. V was cut by 2 bases and J by 3 bases, with 8 bases left in between. CDR3 loop: CASSYDRYNQPQHF. In DNA form, the CDR3 reads TGTGCCAGCAGTTACGATAGATACAATCAGCCCCAGCATTTT.